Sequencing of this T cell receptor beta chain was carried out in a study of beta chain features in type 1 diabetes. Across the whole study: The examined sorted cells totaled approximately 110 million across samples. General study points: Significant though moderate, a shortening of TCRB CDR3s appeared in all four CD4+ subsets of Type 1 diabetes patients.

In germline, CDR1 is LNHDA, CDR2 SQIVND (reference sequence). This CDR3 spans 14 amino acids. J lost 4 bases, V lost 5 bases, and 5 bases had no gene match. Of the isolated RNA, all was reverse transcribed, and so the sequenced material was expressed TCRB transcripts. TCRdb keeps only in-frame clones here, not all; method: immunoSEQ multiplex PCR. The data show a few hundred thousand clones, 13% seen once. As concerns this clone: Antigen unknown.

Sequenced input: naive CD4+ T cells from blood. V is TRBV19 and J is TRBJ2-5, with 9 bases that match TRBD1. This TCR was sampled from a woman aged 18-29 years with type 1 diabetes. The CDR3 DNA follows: TGTGCCAGTAGTGCGGGACAGGGCGTAGAGACCCAGTACTTC. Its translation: CASSAGQGVETQYF.